This T cell receptor (beta chain) was recorded in a study of CD8+CD57+ T cells in acquired aplastic anemia. Patients selected for sequencing had displayed CD8+CD57+ cell expansion by flow cytometry. TCR beta VDJ and CDR3 profiling used genomic DNA as template. TCRdb reanalysed the reads using MiXCR and keeps one entry per CDR3 protein. The repertoire includes about 150,000 distinct CDR3 sequences, about 48% of them detected once, and over 9.5% sits in the top ten. Trimming pared 3 bases from V and 5 bases from J, leaving 5 bases between. This CDR3 spans 11 amino acids. Germline V CDR1 and CDR2: SEHNR, FQNEAQ (reference sequence).

The receptor was derived from a human donor with aplastic anemia. The sequenced material came from sorted CD4+, CD8+, or CD8+CD57+ T cells (not recorded which) from PBMCs. The chain employs TRBV7-9 and TRBJ2-7, with D uncertain. In DNA form, the CDR3 reads TGTGCCAGCAGCTTTACCGACGAGCAGTACTTC. Translated: CASSFTDEQYF.